This T cell receptor beta chain was profiled in a study of CD8 T cells in ankylosing spondylitis. Study observations and caveats: Seven or eight highly homologous variants formed a TCR beta motif that appeared characteristic of ankylosing spondylitis blood.

The CDR3 totals 16 residues. Germline V gene lookup returns CDR1 SGHVS and CDR2 FQNEAQ. Trimming left V 0 bases short and J 10 bases short, with 19 bases between. A single record per CDR3 protein comes from TCRdb applying MiXCR to the 5' RACE reads. Found here are 700,000 to 850,000 distinct CDR3 sequences, approximately 12% of them singletons; the top ten hold roughly 0.51%. Turning to this clonotype: Its antigen is currently unknown.

Sequencing was carried out using blood, either unsorted or a sorted T cell fraction (not recorded which). This TCR derives from a male donor with ankylosing spondylitis. The rearrangement uses TRBV7-8 and TRBJ2-1; TRBD2 is a possible D gene (6 bases). The CDR3 loop reads CASSLALSAGSWEQFF. DNA of the CDR3: TGTGCCAGCAGCTTAGCTCTCTCTGCGGGGTCTTGGGAGCAGTTCTTC.